A selection of T cell receptor beta chains follows, all from one sample in a study of shared clonotypes between healthy human individuals. The method was immunoSEQ multiplex PCR; TCRdb's version includes in-frame clones alone and lacks a portion of them. The table has about half a million clones, 79% seen once; the top ten hold roughly 12%. The sample was PBMCs. The receptors shown here come from a woman in her forties in good health. Some clones in this sample may be carry-over from other donors' samples. Each CDR3 is given with its conserved first and last residue.

j_call v_call cdr3_aa
TRBJ2-7 TRBV28 CASSLLAGEVEQYF
TRBJ2-5 TRBV5-1 CASSLDLLAGAGGETQYF
TRBJ2-2 TRBV4-1 CASSQLTGNTGELFF
TRBJ1-4 TRBV30 CAWKGGRGAYEKLFF
TRBJ1-4 TRBV19 CASSGTTTISEKLFF
TRBJ2-7 TRBV30 CAWTQGGTGDYEQYF
TRBJ1-2 TRBV7-6 CASSPGQMEPYGYTF
TRBJ2-7 TRBV7-8 CASSLEPTPSYEQYF
TRBJ1-2 TRBV7-9 CASSLGDRGGYTF
TRBJ2-2 TRBV6-5 CASSYSGYWNTGELFF
TRBJ2-5 TRBV30 CAWRGGLGLGETQYF
TRBJ2-7 TRBV5-6 CASRGLAGLGEQYF
TRBJ2-7 TRBV15 CATSKTLTAQFSYEQYF
TRBJ2-7 TRBV29-1 CSVGHAQTYEQYF
TRBJ2-7 TRBV27 CASSRLRAGGRTYEQYF
TRBJ2-5 TRBV7-2 CASSLVARETQYF
TRBJ2-3 TRBV19 CASSVWGGDGTDTQYF
TRBJ1-1 TRBV7-8 CASSGTGARGFF
TRBJ2-2 TRBV18 CASSPSSTGLTGELFF
TRBJ2-3 TRBV4-2 CASSQAKTSGSSDTQYF
TRBJ2-7 TRBV28 CASLYRAGGYEQYF
TRBJ2-1 TRBV6-6 CASTLGLAVRYNEQFF
TRBJ2-7 TRBV27 CASRSEMGAYEQYF
TRBJ1-5 TRBV2 CASRDDRGNSNQPQHF
TRBJ2-1 TRBV11-2 CASSSAGISYNEQFF
TRBJ1-2 TRBV6-1 CASSGQGRNPGYTF
TRBJ2-7 TRBV19 CASRGGGYEQYF
TRBJ1-2 TRBV5-1 CATRGTGDGYTF
TRBJ2-7 TRBV15 CATSREEEIYEQYF
TRBJ2-2 TRBV18 CASSRTGGTGELFF
TRBJ2-3 TRBV6-5 CASSYNPTDTQYF
TRBJ2-7 TRBV6-1 CASNPAGGLTYEQYF
TRBJ2-5 TRBV14 CASSLYGGPTETQYF
TRBJ2-5 TRBV14 CASSHRDGQETQYF
TRBJ1-5 TRBV27 CASSLQRRNQPQHF
TRBJ2-1 TRBV18 CASSPLRDSRNEQFF
TRBJ1-2 TRBV28 CASSLFMRGGYTF
TRBJ2-3 TRBV6-1 CASHLDRGIDTQYF
TRBJ2-7 TRBV5-1 CASSLFGQGNEQYF
TRBJ2-3 TRBV6-4 CASSVEAGSADTQYF
TRBJ1-4 TRBV7-9 CASSSRWQGGEKLFF
TRBJ1-2 TRBV28 CASALRVRAYGYTF
TRBJ2-7 TRBV15 CATSREGMGLARGYEQYF
TRBJ1-2 TRBV7-2 CASSLGGSNYGYTF
TRBJ2-3 TRBV11-3 CASSLLAVGPGVPDTQYF